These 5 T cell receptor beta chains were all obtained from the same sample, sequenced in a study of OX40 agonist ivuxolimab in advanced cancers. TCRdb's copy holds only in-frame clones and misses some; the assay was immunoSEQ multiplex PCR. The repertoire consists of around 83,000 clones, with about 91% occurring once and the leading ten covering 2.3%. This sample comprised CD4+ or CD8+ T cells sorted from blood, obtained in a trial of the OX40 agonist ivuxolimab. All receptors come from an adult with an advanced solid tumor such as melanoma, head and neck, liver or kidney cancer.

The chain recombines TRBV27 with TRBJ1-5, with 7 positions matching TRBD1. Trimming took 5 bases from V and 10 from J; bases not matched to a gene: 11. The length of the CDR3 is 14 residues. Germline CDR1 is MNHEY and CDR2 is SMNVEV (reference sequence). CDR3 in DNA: TGTGCCAGCAGTCCAGAGGACAGGATCAGCCCCCAGCATTTT. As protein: CASSPEDRISPQHF.

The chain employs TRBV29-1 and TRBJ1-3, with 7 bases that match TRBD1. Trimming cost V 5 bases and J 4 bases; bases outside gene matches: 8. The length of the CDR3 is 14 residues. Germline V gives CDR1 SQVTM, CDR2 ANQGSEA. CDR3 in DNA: TGCAGCGTTAAACAGGGGATAGGGGGAAACACCATATATTTT. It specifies CSVKQGIGGNTIYF. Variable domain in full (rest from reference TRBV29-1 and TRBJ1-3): SAVISQKPSRDICQRGTSLTIQCQVDSQVTMMFWYRQQPGQSLTLIATANQGSEATYESGFVIDKFPISRPNLTFSTLTVSNMSPEDSSIYLCSVKQGIGGNTIYFGEGSWLTVV.

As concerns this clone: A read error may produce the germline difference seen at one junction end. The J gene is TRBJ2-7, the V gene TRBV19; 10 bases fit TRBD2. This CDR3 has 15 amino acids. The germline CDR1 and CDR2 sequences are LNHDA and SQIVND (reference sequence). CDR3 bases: TGTGCCAGTAATATACAAGCGGGGGGGCCCTACGAGCAGTACTTC. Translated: CASNIQAGGPYEQYF.

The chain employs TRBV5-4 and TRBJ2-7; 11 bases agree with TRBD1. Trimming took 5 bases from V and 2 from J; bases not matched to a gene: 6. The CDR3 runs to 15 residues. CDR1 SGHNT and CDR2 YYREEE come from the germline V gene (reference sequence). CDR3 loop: CASSFGQGAPYEQYF. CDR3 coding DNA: TGTGCCAGCAGTTTCGGACAGGGGGCGCCCTACGAGCAGTACTTC.

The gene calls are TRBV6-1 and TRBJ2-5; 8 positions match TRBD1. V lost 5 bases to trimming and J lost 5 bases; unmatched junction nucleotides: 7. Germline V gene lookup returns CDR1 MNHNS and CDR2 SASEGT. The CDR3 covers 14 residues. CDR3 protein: CASSRQGAFETQYF. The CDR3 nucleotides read TGTGCCAGCAGTCGGCAGGGGGCCTTCGAGACCCAGTACTTC.